This TCR beta chain appears in the sequencing data of a study of monozygotic twins with inflammatory bowel disease. The input for each TCR library was 3500 ng of total RNA. The template switching step added UMIs that contained a 6-nucleotide sample barcode. TCRdb reprocessed the 5' RACE reads and reports one entry per CDR3 protein, with no DNA. The clone table shows some 400,000 distinct CDR3 sequences, with the ten largest holding about 2.6%. Germline V lookup: CDR1 MNHEY, CDR2 SVGEGT. The CDR3 sequence is 15 residues long. The sequencing sample was made of blood. The TCR comes from a human donor with ulcerative colitis or Crohn's disease, or a healthy co-twin of an affected twin (not recorded which). The chain combines TRBV6-2 or TRBV6-3 with TRBJ1-5; lacking DNA, the TRBD1 call made by TCRdb goes unchecked. The CDR3 here is CASSYVAGGHQPQHF.